This T cell receptor beta chain was profiled in a study of CD8+CD57+ T cells in acquired aplastic anemia (dated by TCRdb to between 2018 and 2020). With regard to the full study: DNA extracted from sorted CD4+ and CD8+ cells had a mean of approximately 3 ug, with a range of about 0.18 to 27.4 ug. CD8+CD57+ expansion was defined as a frequency above the mean frequency observed in healthy subjects. Study-wide findings and limitations: Between patients and healthy controls, no significant difference in CD8+ Simpson's diversity was found (P=0.060). Although roughly 30 CD8+ CDR3 sequences were shared by patients and controls, these sequences appeared highly expressed in patients and within the immunodominant clones of patients.

Regarding this clonotype: Its antigen specificity is not known. Per-nucleotide qualities are absent, and no much larger clonotype sits a single base away.

Its CDR3 holds 14 amino acids, cysteine through phenylalanine. CDR3 DNA only is kept here, 42 bases in frame from base 1. CDR1 and CDR2, per the germline V gene, are SGHVS and FQNEAQ. V loses 1 base of germline sequence and J loses 9 bases, and the interval between the two ends is 16 bases. Genomic DNA was used as template for profiling of TCR beta VDJ combinations and CDR3 sequences. An Illumina HiSeq 2000 was used for TCR repertoire sequencing. Per the source publication's procedure: TRBV/TRBJ rearrangement plots, CDR3 size and DJ length profiles, and Simpson's diversity index were used to assess repertoires. The most abundant DNA sequence in the deep sequencing data was defined as the immunodominant clone. CDR3 amino acid sequences were screened for sharing across subjects and were compared with published repertoires and the VDJdb database. The public reads were reprocessed in TCRdb via fastp at Q25 and MiXCR, keeping in-frame beta chains. Under each unique CDR3 protein, matching rows form one entry showing the most common genes and DNA. These V and J calls derive from TCRdb rather than the authors' analysis. The sample profile shows 260,000 or so distinct CDR3 sequences; roughly 80% of them were found once. Roughly 42% of the sample rests with the top ten.

The patients picked for sequencing were ones in whom flow cytometry had shown an expansion of CD8+CD57+ cells. Severe acquired aplastic anemia was diagnosed in all patients according to International Study of Aplastic Anemia and Agranulocytosis and Camitta criteria. No patient had received any therapy when blood was sampled. TCR repertoires of sorted CD4+ and CD8+ blood T cells from severe aplastic anemia patients and healthy subjects were deep-sequenced in the study. Patients were enrolled in the USA under clinicaltrials.gov protocols 00001620, 01623167, 00001397, 00071045, 00081523 and 00961064. Ficoll-Paque density gradient centrifugation was used to isolate peripheral blood mononuclear cells. Before DNA extraction, CD4+ and CD8+ T cells were sorted by FACS or by magnetic beads.

Sequencing used sorted CD4+, CD8+, or CD8+CD57+ T cells (not recorded which) from PBMCs. The sequence was obtained from a human donor with aplastic anemia. The chain is encoded by TRBV7-8 joined to TRBJ2-7; no D segment can be confidently identified. The DNA sequence is TGTGCCAGCAGCTTAGAGGAAGGCGCCTATACGCAGTACTTC. It specifies CASSLEEGAYTQYF.